This is a list of T cell receptor beta chains from one sample in a study of blood T cell repertoires in COVID-19. Sequencing used immunoSEQ multiplex PCR; TCRdb keeps in-frame clones, though not all of them. The sample has under 350,000 clones, around 90% seen once. Material for sequencing was peripheral blood. The receptors stem from a man aged 50-60 years with acute or convalescent COVID-19. Both conserved end residues are part of each CDR3. Each record gives: J gene, D gene, V gene, CDR3 protein. D genes are given only for firm matches.

>TRBJ1-2|-|TRBV19
CASMGGPNYGYTF
>TRBJ1-1|-|TRBV2
CASRARRDDTEAFF
>TRBJ2-2|TRBD1|TRBV2
CASINRGTGELFF
>TRBJ2-5|-|TRBV9
CASSPRLVGETQYF
>TRBJ1-1|-|TRBV9
CASSVEGTWSAEAFF
>TRBJ1-2|TRBD1|TRBV7-9
CASSPQGGGYTF
>TRBJ1-2|TRBD1|TRBV7-6
CASSLGWGQLANYGYTF
>TRBJ2-2|TRBD1|TRBV6-5
CASSYSRGGDTGELFF
>TRBJ1-3|TRBD1|TRBV9
CASSSTGVRNTIYF
>TRBJ1-5|-|TRBV6-2/TRBV6-3
CASSYSMAGLGQPQHF
>TRBJ2-7|TRBD1|TRBV5-1
CASSPRDRNYEQYF
>TRBJ1-1|-|TRBV21-1
CASSKVNSLGTEAFF
>TRBJ2-1|TRBD1|TRBV2
CASKTDRAYNEQFF
>TRBJ2-1|-|TRBV28
CARGGTTYNEQFF
>TRBJ2-3|-|TRBV30
CAWVRRGADTQYF
>TRBJ1-6|TRBD1|TRBV30
CAWSANRGRNSPLHF
>TRBJ2-7|TRBD1|TRBV29-1
CSVGTDLLGSGQYF
>TRBJ1-2|-|TRBV9
CASSGGPLSHGYTF
>TRBJ2-7|-|TRBV7-8
CASSLDTYEQYF
>TRBJ2-7|-|TRBV7-2
CASRVIRGGEQYF
>TRBJ2-4|TRBD2|TRBV27
CASSSSRLAEGHKNIQYF
>TRBJ1-1|-|TRBV30
CAWSLKDTPGNTEAFF
>TRBJ2-7|TRBD2|TRBV9
CASSPIAGGPYEQYF
>TRBJ1-3|TRBD1|TRBV2
CASRPQGERNTIYF
>TRBJ2-1|TRBD2|TRBV11-2
CASSLAGTNGDEQFF
>TRBJ2-2|-|TRBV3-1/TRBV3-2
CASSQDPGTGELFF
>TRBJ1-6|TRBD1|TRBV25-1
CASNLQGKPLHF
>TRBJ2-5|-|TRBV9
CASSVGDTQETQYF
>TRBJ2-7|TRBD1|TRBV18
CASSAKDRDHEQYF
>TRBJ1-1|-|TRBV5-1
CASSRGGDQNTEAFF
>TRBJ1-5|TRBD1|TRBV6-5
CASHGQGTNQPQHF
>TRBJ1-5|-|TRBV2
CASRGDQNQPQHF
>TRBJ2-5|-|TRBV11-1
CASSLGASRETQYF
>TRBJ1-3|TRBD1|TRBV7-6
CASSLEDRANGNTIYF
>TRBJ1-2|-|TRBV29-1
CSVARDSYGYTF
>TRBJ1-1|-|TRBV9
CASSVAGREGTEAFF
>TRBJ2-1|-|TRBV27
CASSFPTTGSSYNEQFF
>TRBJ1-2|-|TRBV2
CASSRAPGNYGYTF
>TRBJ2-5|-|TRBV3-1/TRBV3-2
CASSHRGGETQYF
>TRBJ2-2|TRBD1|TRBV27
CASSLDRGRTGELFF
>TRBJ2-1|-|TRBV5-1
CASSFELVNNEQFF
>TRBJ2-1|TRBD2|TRBV7-3
CASSRYSGGFDEQFF
>TRBJ2-2|TRBD2|TRBV5-1
CASSFSGGDTGELFF
>TRBJ2-2|TRBD1|TRBV4-1
CASSRPGQLTGELFF
>TRBJ1-1|TRBD1|TRBV5-1
CASSLGTGKSRTLNTEAFF
>TRBJ2-7|-|TRBV6-5
CASRGGGTYEQYF
>TRBJ1-1|-|TRBV10-1
CASSPSQNTEAFF